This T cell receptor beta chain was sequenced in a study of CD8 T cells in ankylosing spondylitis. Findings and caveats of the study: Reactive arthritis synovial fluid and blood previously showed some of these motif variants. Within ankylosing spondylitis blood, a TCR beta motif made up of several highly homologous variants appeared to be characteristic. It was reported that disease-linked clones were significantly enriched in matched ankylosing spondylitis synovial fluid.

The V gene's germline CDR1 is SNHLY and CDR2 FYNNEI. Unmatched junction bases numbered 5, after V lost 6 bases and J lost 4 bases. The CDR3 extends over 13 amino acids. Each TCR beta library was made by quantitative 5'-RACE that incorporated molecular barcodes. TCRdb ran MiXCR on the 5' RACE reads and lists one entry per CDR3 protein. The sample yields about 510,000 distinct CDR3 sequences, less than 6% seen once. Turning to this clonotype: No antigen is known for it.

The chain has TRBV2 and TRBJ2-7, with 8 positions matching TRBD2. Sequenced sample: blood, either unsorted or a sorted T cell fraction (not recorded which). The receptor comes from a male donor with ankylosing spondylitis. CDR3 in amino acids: CASRRTSRYEQYF. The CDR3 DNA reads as TGTGCCAGCAGACGGACTAGCAGGTACGAGCAGTACTTC.